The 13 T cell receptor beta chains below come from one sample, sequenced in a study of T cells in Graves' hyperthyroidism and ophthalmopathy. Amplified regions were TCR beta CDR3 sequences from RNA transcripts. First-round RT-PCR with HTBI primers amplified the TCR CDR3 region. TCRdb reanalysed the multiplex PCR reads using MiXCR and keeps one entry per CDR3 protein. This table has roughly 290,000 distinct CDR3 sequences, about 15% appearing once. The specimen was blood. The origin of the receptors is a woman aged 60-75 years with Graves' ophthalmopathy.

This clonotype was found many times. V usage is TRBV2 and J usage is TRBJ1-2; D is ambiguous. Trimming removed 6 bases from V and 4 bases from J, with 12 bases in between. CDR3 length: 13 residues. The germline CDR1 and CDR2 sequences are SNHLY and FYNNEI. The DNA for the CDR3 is TGTGCCAGCAGGGACGACCCAGGCTATGGCTACACCTTC. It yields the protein CASRDDPGYGYTF.

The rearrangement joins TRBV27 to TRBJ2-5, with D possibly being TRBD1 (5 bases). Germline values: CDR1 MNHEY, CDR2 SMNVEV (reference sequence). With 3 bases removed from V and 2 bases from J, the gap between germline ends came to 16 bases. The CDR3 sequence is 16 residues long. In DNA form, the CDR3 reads TGTGCCAGCAGTTTTGGGGCCGGTCGAATTCAAGAGACCCAGTACTTC. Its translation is CASSFGAGRIQETQYF.

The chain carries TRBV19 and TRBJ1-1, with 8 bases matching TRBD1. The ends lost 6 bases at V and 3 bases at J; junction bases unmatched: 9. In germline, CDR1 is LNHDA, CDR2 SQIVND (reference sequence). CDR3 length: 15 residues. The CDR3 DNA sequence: TGTGCCAGTAGCAAACAGGGGGAAGGAGACACTGAAGCTTTCTTT. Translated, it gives CASSKQGEGDTEAFF. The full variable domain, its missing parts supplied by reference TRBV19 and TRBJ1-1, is DGGITQSPKYLFRKEGQNVTLSCEQNLNHDAMYWYRQDPGQGLRLIYYSQIVNDFQKGDIAEGYSVSREKKESFPLTVTSAQKNPTAFYLCASSKQGEGDTEAFFGQGTRLTVV.

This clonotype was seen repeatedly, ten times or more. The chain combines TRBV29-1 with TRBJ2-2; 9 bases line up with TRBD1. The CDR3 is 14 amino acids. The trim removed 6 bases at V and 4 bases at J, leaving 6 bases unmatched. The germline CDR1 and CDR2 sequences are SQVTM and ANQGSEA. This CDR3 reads CSVGQGQRTGELFF. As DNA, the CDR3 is TGCAGCGTCGGACAGGGGCAGCGCACCGGGGAGCTGTTTTTT.

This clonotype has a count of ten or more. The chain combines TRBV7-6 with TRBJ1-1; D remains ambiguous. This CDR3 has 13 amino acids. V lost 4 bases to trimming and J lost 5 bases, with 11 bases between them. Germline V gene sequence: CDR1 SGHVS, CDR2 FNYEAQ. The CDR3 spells CASSSNQRTEAFF. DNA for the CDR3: TGTGCCAGCAGCTCGAACCAGAGGACTGAAGCTTTCTTT.

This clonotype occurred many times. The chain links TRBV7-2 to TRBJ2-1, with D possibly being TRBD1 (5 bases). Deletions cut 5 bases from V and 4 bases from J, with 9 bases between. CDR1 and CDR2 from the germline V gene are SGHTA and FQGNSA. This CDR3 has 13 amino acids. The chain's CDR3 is CASSINRYNEQFF. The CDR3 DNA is TGTGCCAGCAGCATAAACAGGTACAATGAGCAGTTCTTC.

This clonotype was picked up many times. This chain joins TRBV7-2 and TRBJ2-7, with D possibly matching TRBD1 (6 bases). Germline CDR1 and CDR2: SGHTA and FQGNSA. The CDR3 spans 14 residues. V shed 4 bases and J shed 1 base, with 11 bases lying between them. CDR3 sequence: CASSSFTGSYEQYF. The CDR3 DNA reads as TGTGCCAGCAGCTCCTTTACAGGGTCCTACGAGCAGTACTTC.

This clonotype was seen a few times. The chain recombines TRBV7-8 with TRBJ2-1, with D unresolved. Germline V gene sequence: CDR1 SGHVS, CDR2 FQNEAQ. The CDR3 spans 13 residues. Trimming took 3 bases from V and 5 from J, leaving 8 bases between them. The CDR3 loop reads CASSFGPDNEQFF. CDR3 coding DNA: TGTGCCAGCAGCTTTGGACCAGACAATGAGCAGTTCTTC.

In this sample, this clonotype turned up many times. The CDR3 region is CASSLGGPGNQPQHF. The CDR3 DNA sequence: TGTGCCAGCAGTTTAGGTGGACCGGGTAATCAGCCCCAGCATTTT. The rearrangement uses TRBV28 and TRBJ1-5; D is unclear. V was trimmed by 2 bases and J by 4 bases, leaving 12 bases between them. This CDR3 has 15 amino acids. Germline V CDR1 and CDR2: MDHEN, SYDVKM.

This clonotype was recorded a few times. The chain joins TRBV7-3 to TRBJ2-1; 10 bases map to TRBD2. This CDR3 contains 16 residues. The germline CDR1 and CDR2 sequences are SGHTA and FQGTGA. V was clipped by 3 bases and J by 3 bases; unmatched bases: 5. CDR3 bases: TGTGCCAGCAGCTTGCTAGCGGGAGCAGACTACAATGAGCAGTTCTTC. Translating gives CASSLLAGADYNEQFF. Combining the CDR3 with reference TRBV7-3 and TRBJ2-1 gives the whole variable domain GAGVSQTPSNKVTEKGKYVELRCDPISGHTALYWYRQSLGQGPEFLIYFQGTGAADDSGLPNDRFFAVRPEGSVSTLKIQRTERGDSAVYLCASSLLAGADYNEQFFGPGTRLTVL.

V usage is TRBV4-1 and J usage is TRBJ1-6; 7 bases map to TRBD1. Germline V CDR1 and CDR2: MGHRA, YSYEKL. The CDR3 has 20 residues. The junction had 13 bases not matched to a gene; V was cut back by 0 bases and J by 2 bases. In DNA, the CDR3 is TGCGCCAGCAGCCAAGATCGGAGGGGGCAGACAGGACCCTATAATTCACCCCTCCACTTT. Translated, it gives CASSQDRRGQTGPYNSPLHF.

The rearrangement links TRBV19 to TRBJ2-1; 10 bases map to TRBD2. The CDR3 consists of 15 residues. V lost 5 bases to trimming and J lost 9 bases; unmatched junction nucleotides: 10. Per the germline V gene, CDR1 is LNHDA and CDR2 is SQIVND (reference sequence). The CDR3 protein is CASSPQREGWGEQFF. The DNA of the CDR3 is TGTGCCAGTAGTCCTCAGCGGGAGGGCTGGGGTGAGCAGTTCTTC.

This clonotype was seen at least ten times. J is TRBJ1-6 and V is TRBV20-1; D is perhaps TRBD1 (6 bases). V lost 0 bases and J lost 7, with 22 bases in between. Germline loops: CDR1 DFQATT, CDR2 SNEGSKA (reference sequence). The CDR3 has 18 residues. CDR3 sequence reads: CSARDRTQGLARNSPLHF. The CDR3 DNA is TGCAGTGCTAGAGATCGGACTCAGGGGTTGGCACGGAATTCACCCCTCCACTTT.